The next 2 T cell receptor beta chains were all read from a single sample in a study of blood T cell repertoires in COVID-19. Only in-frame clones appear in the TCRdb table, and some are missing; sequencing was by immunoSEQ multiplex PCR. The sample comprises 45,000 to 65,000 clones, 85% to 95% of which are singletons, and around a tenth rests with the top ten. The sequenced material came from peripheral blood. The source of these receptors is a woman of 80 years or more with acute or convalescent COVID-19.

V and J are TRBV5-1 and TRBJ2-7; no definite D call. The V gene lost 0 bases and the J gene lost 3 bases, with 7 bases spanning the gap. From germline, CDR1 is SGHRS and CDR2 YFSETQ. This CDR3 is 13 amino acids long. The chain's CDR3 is CASSLGANYEQYF. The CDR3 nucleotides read TGCGCCAGCAGCTTGGGGGCCAACTACGAGCAGTACTTC.

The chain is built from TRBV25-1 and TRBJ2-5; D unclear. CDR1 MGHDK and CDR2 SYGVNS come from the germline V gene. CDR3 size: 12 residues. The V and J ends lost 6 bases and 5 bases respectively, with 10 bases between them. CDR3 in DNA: TGTGCCAGCAGCGCCCCCCAGGAGACCCAGTACTTC. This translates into CASSAPQETQYF.